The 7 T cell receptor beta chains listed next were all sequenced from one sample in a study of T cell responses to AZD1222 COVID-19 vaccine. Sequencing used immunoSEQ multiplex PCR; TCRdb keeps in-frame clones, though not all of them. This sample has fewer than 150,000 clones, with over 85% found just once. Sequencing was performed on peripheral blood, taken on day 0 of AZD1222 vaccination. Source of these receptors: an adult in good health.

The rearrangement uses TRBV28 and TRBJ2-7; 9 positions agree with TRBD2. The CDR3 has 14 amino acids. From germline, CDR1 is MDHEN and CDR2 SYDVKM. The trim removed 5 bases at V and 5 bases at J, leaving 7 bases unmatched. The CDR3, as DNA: TGTGCCAGCAGTATAGCGGGAGCTCCCCACGAGCAGTACTTC. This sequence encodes CASSIAGAPHEQYF.

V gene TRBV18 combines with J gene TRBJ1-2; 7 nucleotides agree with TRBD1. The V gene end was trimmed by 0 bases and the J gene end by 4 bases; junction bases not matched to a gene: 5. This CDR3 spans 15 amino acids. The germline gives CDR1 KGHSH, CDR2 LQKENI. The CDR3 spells CASSPPIPGGYGYTF. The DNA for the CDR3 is TGTGCCAGCTCACCACCGATCCCAGGGGGCTATGGCTACACCTTC.

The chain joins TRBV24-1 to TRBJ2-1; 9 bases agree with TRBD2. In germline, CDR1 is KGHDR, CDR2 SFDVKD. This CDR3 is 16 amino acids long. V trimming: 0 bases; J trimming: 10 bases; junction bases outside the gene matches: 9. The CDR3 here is CATSDLLAGGSREQFF. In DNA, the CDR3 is TGTGCCACCAGTGATTTGCTTGCGGGAGGGTCCAGGGAGCAGTTCTTC.

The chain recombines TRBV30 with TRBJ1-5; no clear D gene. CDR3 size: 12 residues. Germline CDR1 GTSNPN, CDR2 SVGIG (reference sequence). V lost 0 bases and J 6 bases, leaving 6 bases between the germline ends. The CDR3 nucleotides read TGTGCCTGGAGTGTAAAGGGTCAGCCCCAGCATTTT. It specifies CAWSVKGQPQHF.

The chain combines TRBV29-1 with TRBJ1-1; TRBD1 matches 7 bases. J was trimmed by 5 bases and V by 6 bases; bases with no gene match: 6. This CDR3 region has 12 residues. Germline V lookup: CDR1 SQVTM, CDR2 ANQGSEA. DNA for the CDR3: TGCAGCGTAACAGGGGTGGGGACTGAAGCTTTCTTT. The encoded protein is CSVTGVGTEAFF.

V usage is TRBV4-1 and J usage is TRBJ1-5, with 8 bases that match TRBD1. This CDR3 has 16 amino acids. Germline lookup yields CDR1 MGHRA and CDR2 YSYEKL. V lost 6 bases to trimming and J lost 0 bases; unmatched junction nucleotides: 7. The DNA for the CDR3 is TGCGCCAGCAGTCCCGGACAGGGCTATAGCAATCAGCCCCAGCATTTT. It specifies CASSPGQGYSNQPQHF.

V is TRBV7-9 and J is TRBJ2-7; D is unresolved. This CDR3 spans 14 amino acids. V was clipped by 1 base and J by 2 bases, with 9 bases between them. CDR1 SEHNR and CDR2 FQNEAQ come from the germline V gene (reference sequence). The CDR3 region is CASSLGSATYEQYF. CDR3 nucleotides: TGTGCCAGCAGCTTAGGGTCCGCGACCTACGAGCAGTACTTC.